This T cell receptor (beta chain) was captured by sequencing in a study of control samples from healthy donors and cancer patients. Clones were sequenced by immunoSEQ multiplex PCR, and TCRdb holds only the in-frame ones, with some missing. The sample has 120,000 to 150,000 clones; roughly nine tenths are singletons. With respect to this clone: Other DNA sequences in the same sample also yield this CDR3.

Deletions cut 2 bases from V and 4 bases from J, with 3 bases between. The CDR3 totals 11 residues. Germline loops: CDR1 ENHRY, CDR2 SYGVKD. The source of this sequence is a man between 18 and 35 years old in good health. The rearrangement links TRBV10-3 to TRBJ2-7, with unresolved D. The sample taken for sequencing was blood. The CDR3 DNA reads TGTGCCATCAGTGAGGGGTACGAGCAGTACTTC. Translation gives CAISEGYEQYF.